Each of the 30 T cell receptor beta chains below was sequenced from the same sample in a study of human thymus T cells. Sequencing used immunoSEQ multiplex PCR; TCRdb keeps in-frame clones, though not all of them. The table lists approximately 40,000 clones, 94% of them singletons. The sequenced sample was blood. These TCRs come from a boy under three years old with a congenital heart defect but otherwise immunologically healthy.

This clone was seen a single time. This chain links TRBV4-1 with TRBJ2-1; D could derive from TRBD1 or TRBD2 (5 bases each). The CDR3 is 14 residues long. Germline V lookup: CDR1 MGHRA, CDR2 YSYEKL. Trimming left V 3 bases short and J 6 bases short, with 12 bases between. The CDR3 DNA sequence: TGCGCCAGCAGCCATCCTGTGGGACGCAATGAGCAGTTCTTC. This gives the protein CASSHPVGRNEQFF.

The chain uses TRBV29-1 and TRBJ2-5; the D gene is possibly TRBD1 (6 bases). Trimming removed 3 bases at V and 5 bases at J, with 10 bases between. Per germline, CDR1 SQVTM and CDR2 ANQGSEA. The CDR3 spans 12 residues. CDR3 region: CSVDTGSETQYF. CDR3 in DNA: TGCAGCGTTGACACAGGGTCGGAGACCCAGTACTTC.

This clone came up once. The genes are TRBV4-1 and TRBJ2-7; TRBD1 aligns across 7 bases. J lost 0 bases, V lost 4 bases, and 3 bases had no gene match. The CDR3 loop spans 14 amino acids. The germline CDR1 and CDR2 sequences are MGHRA and YSYEKL. The CDR3 loop is CASSPTGSSYEQYF. In nucleotides, the CDR3 is TGCGCCAGCAGCCCGACAGGGTCCTCCTACGAGCAGTACTTC.

The V gene is TRBV7-2, the J gene TRBJ2-7, with 9 bases that match TRBD2. V dropped 4 bases and J dropped 3; count of bases not matched to a gene: 10. This CDR3 region has 16 residues. Germline CDR1 is SGHTA and CDR2 is FQGNSA. The CDR3: CASSSKLGSGGYEQYF. CDR3 DNA sequence: TGTGCCAGCAGCTCGAAGTTGGGTAGCGGGGGCTACGAGCAGTACTTC.

This clone was seen just once. As DNA, the CDR3 is TGCAGTGCCGGACAGGGCTACGAGCAGTACTTC. Translated: CSAGQGYEQYF. The chain is built from TRBV20-1 and TRBJ2-7; 8 nucleotides agree with TRBD1. This CDR3 is 11 amino acids long. Germline trimming cut 6 bases from V and 3 bases from J; bases unmatched to any gene: 1. Germline CDR1 is DFQATT and CDR2 is SNEGSKA (reference sequence).

This clone was seen once. The V and J genes are TRBV12-5 and TRBJ1-2; D unresolved. Per germline, CDR1 LGHNT and CDR2 FRNRAP. The CDR3 is 10 residues long. Trimming shortened V by 6 bases and J by 3 bases, and 2 bases separated the two germline ends. CDR3 sequence reads: CASGHYGYTF. In DNA form, the CDR3 reads TGTGCTAGTGGCCACTATGGCTACACCTTC.

The V call is TRBV6-5, the J call TRBJ2-7, with TRBD2 identical over 7 bases. This CDR3 spans 15 amino acids. Germline V gives CDR1 MNHEY, CDR2 SVGAGI. The J segment lost 1 base and the V segment lost 6 bases, leaving 9 bases of the junction unmatched. The CDR3 bases are TGTGCCAGCAGCCACGGGTGGCGGGGGTCCTACGAGCAGTACTTC. Protein product: CASSHGWRGSYEQYF.

This clone is a singleton in its sample. The chain employs TRBV4-3 and TRBJ2-1; 9 bases map to TRBD2. This CDR3 spans 17 amino acids. Germline trimming cut 0 bases from V and 4 bases from J; bases unmatched to any gene: 7. Germline-derived CDR1 and CDR2 are LGHNA and YSLEER. Here the CDR3 reads CASSQDLAGGRYNEQFF. In DNA form, the CDR3 reads TGCGCCAGCAGCCAAGATCTTGCGGGGGGGCGATACAATGAGCAGTTCTTC.

The rearrangement joins TRBV4-2 to TRBJ2-3; weak D call: TRBD2 (6 bases). The CDR3 runs 13 residues. The V end was cut by 4 bases, the J end by 8 bases, with 13 bases between. Per the germline V gene, CDR1 is LGHNA and CDR2 is YNFKEQ. This CDR3 is CASSRGGVITQYF. The DNA of the CDR3 is TGTGCCAGCAGCCGTGGCGGGGTGATTACGCAGTATTTT.

This chain uses TRBV10-3 with TRBJ1-1; D is perhaps TRBD1 (6 bases). CDR3 length: 12 amino acids. Trimming stripped 6 bases from V and 1 base from J, with 6 bases between. Germline V gene sequence: CDR1 ENHRY, CDR2 SYGVKD. CDR3 sequence (DNA): TGTGCCATCAGGGACAGGAACACTGAAGCTTTCTTT. Its protein product is CAIRDRNTEAFF.

The V and J genes are TRBV28 and TRBJ1-1, with no clear D. Trimming removed 11 bases from V and 5 bases from J, with 9 bases in between. From germline, CDR1 is MDHEN and CDR2 SYDVKM. This CDR3 contains 10 residues. CDR3 sequence (DNA): TGTGCCGTGGGGTCTACTGAAGCTTTCTTT. This gives the protein CAVGSTEAFF.

The chain combines TRBV19 with TRBJ1-1; TRBD1 aligns across 12 bases. This CDR3 has 16 amino acids. The V gene's germline CDR1 is LNHDA and CDR2 SQIVND (reference sequence). The ends lost 4 bases at V and 4 bases at J; junction bases unmatched: 7. In DNA form, the CDR3 reads TGTGCCAGTAGTAATCGGGACAGGGGGCGAGGCACTGAAGCTTTCTTT. Protein sequence: CASSNRDRGRGTEAFF.

This clone appeared a single time. This chain uses TRBV19 with TRBJ2-2; the match to TRBD2 covers 10 bases. This CDR3 is 16 amino acids long. The germline gives CDR1 LNHDA, CDR2 SQIVND (reference sequence). V was pared by 5 bases and J by 3 bases, with 6 bases of the junction left unmatched. The CDR3 coding sequence is TGTGCCAGTAGTCCCACGGGACTAGCGTACACCGGGGAGCTGTTTTTT. It yields the protein CASSPTGLAYTGELFF.

The chain couples TRBV11-3 to TRBJ1-3, with no clear D. From germline, CDR1 is SGHNT and CDR2 YENEEA. CDR3 length: 18 residues. Trimming removed 1 base at V and 0 bases at J, with 16 bases between. Here the CDR3 reads CASSLVPEGPRSGNTIYF. The CDR3 DNA follows: TGTGCCAGCAGCTTAGTGCCTGAAGGACCTCGCTCTGGAAACACCATATATTTT. Variable domain in full (rest from reference TRBV11-3 and TRBJ1-3): EAGVVQSPRYKIIEKKQPVAFWCNPISGHNTLYWYLQNLGQGPELLIRYENEEAVDDSQLPKDRFSAERLKGVDSTLKIQPAELGDSAVYLCASSLVPEGPRSGNTIYFGEGSWLTVV.

This sequence joins TRBV29-1 and TRBJ1-2; D unclear. Between the trimmed V and J ends, which lost 7 bases and 6 bases, there was a span of 15 bases. Germline V lookup: CDR1 SQVTM, CDR2 ANQGSEA. The length of the CDR3 is 12 residues. CDR3 residues: CSGLEGSHGYTF. CDR3 nucleotide sequence: TGCAGCGGATTGGAAGGCAGTCATGGCTACACCTTC.

The V call is TRBV11-2, the J call TRBJ2-7; 11 bases are a match to TRBD2. Germline loops: CDR1 SGHAT, CDR2 FQNNGV. The CDR3 spans 16 residues. The junction had 8 bases not matched to a gene; V was cut back by 5 bases and J by 2 bases. As DNA, the CDR3 is TGTGCCAGCAGCCTCGGTGGTAGCGGGGGGGCCTACGAGCAGTACTTC. This codes for CASSLGGSGGAYEQYF.

The CDR3 reads CASSLVWQENYGYTF. The CDR3, as DNA: TGTGCCAGCAGCTTAGTGTGGCAGGAAAACTATGGCTACACCTTC. V usage is TRBV7-2 and J usage is TRBJ1-2; no definite D call. The CDR3 is 15 amino acids. The germline gives CDR1 SGHTA, CDR2 FQGNSA. V lost 1 base and J lost 2, with 11 bases in between.

The chain is built from TRBV4-1 and TRBJ2-3; perhaps D is TRBD1 or TRBD2 (5 bases each). Trimming cost V 0 bases and J 1 base, with 8 bases left between them. Germline loops: CDR1 MGHRA, CDR2 YSYEKL. The CDR3 is 15 residues long. The CDR3 region is CASSQEWDGTDTQYF. The CDR3, as DNA: TGCGCCAGCAGCCAAGAATGGGACGGCACAGATACGCAGTATTTT.

The chain has TRBV13 and TRBJ2-5; D is perhaps TRBD1 or TRBD2 (5 bases each). Per germline, CDR1 PRHDT and CDR2 FYEKMQ (reference sequence). The CDR3 is 16 residues long. Between the trimmed V and J ends, which lost 0 bases and 2 bases, there was a span of 13 bases. The CDR3: CASSLGPGRLQETQYF. The DNA for the CDR3 is TGTGCCAGCAGCTTAGGCCCGGGGCGCCTGCAAGAGACCCAGTACTTC.

This clone was observed once. The V call is TRBV6-9, the J call TRBJ2-3; D gene ambiguous. V lost 2 bases and J lost 7, with 4 bases in between. Germline V gene data show CDR1 as MNHGY and CDR2 as SVAAGI. The CDR3 is made up of 11 amino acids. CDR3 DNA sequence: TGTGCCAGCAGTTATACGAATACGCAGTATTTT. It is translated as CASSYTNTQYF.

The V call is TRBV5-6, the J call TRBJ1-1; D is uncertain. CDR1 is SGHDT, CDR2 YYEEEE, per germline. This CDR3 has 14 amino acids. Deletions cut 0 bases from V and 0 bases from J, with 6 bases between. DNA of the CDR3: TGTGCCAGCAGCTTGGAGCTTATGAACACTGAAGCTTTCTTT. It translates to CASSLELMNTEAFF.

The chain carries TRBV7-2 and TRBJ1-4, with D unresolved. The CDR3 contains 15 residues. Looked up from germline, CDR1 is SGHTA and CDR2 is FQGNSA. The V and J ends lost 5 bases and 6 bases respectively, with 16 bases between them. The CDR3 region is CASSPGPQNDEKLFF. DNA of the CDR3: TGTGCCAGCAGCCCCGGGCCACAAAATGATGAAAAACTGTTTTTT.

The V and J genes are TRBV19 and TRBJ2-1; D is tentatively TRBD1 or TRBD2 (5 bases each). The V end lost 7 bases, the J end lost 5 bases, and 15 bases lay between the germline ends. The CDR3 contains 14 residues. In germline, CDR1 is LNHDA, CDR2 SQIVND (reference sequence). The CDR3 DNA reads TGTGCCAGTAACCCCTGGGGGTCCAACAATGAGCAGTTCTTC. Encoded protein: CASNPWGSNNEQFF.

V is TRBV15 and J is TRBJ1-1; maybe TRBD1 (5 bases). Trimming took 5 bases from V and 4 from J, leaving 8 bases between them. The CDR3 has 12 amino acids. Germline CDR1 and CDR2: LNHNV and YYDKDF (reference sequence). The CDR3 nucleotides read TGTGCCACCAGCCGGGGGTCCACTGAAGCTTTCTTT. Translating gives CATSRGSTEAFF.

The chain carries TRBV7-6 and TRBJ2-2; D gene unclear. CDR1 is SGHVS and CDR2 is FNYEAQ in the germline V gene. The CDR3 is made up of 13 amino acids. V lost 5 bases and J lost 2, with 6 bases in between. Here the CDR3 reads CASSGVNTGELFF. The CDR3, as DNA: TGTGCCAGCAGCGGGGTTAACACCGGGGAGCTGTTTTTT.

The gene calls are TRBV6-5 and TRBJ1-6, with a weak D call TRBD1 (5 bases). Trimming took off 0 bases at V and 11 bases at J, with 8 bases between the two ends. The germline CDR1 and CDR2 sequences are MNHEY and SVGAGI. This CDR3 spans 13 amino acids. As DNA, the CDR3 is TGTGCCAGCAGTTACTCCCGGGGGGCACCCCTCCACTTT. Its translation is CASSYSRGAPLHF.

CDR3 in amino acids: CASSLRVPEGNEQFF. The DNA for the CDR3 is TGTGCCAGCAGTTTGAGGGTCCCGGAGGGGAATGAGCAGTTCTTC. The chain has TRBV27 and TRBJ2-1, with D perhaps TRBD2 (6 bases). The CDR3 totals 15 residues. The V and J ends lost 3 bases and 7 bases respectively, with 16 bases between them. The germline CDR1 and CDR2 sequences are MNHEY and SMNVEV (reference sequence).

The chain couples TRBV28 to TRBJ1-2; D is perhaps TRBD1 (6 bases). Per germline, CDR1 MDHEN and CDR2 SYDVKM. The ends were cut back, 3 bases at V and 5 bases at J, with 13 bases in the middle. CDR3 size: 14 residues. CDR3 residues: CASSFLQGGYGYTF. The CDR3 DNA reads TGTGCCAGCAGTTTCTTACAGGGAGGGTATGGCTACACCTTC.

The V call is TRBV27, the J call TRBJ1-2, with D perhaps matching TRBD1 (5 bases). Trimming took 7 bases from V and 4 from J, leaving 16 bases between them. The CDR3 spans 14 residues. Germline assignment: CDR1 MNHEY and CDR2 SMNVEV (reference sequence). The CDR3 DNA sequence: TGTGCCAGCACCTCCCCCGGGGCCCCCTATGGCTACACCTTC. Amino acid sequence: CASTSPGAPYGYTF.

This chain uses TRBV21-1 with TRBJ2-3; the table assigns TRBD2, which was not confirmed against the DNA. TRBV21-1 is listed as a pseudogene. The CDR3 length is 13 residues. The CDR3, as DNA: TGTGCCAACCACCCCGGGGGCACAGATACGCAGTATTTT. It translates to CANHPGGTDTQYF.